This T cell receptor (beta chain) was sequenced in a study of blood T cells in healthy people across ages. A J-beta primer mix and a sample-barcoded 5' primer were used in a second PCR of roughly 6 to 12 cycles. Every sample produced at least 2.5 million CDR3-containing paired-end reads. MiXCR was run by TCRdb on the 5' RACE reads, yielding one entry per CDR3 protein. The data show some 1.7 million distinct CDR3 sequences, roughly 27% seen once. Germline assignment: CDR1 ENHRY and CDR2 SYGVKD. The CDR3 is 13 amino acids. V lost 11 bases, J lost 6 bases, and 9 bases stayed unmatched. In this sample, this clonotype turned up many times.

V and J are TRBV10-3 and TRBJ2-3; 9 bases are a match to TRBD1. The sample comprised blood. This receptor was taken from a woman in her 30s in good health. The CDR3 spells CAARDRDWDTQYF. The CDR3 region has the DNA TGTGCCGCCCGGGACAGGGATTGGGATACGCAGTATTTT.